These 3 T cell receptor beta chains were sequenced from one sample in a study of PD-1 blockade in classical Hodgkin lymphoma. There was relapse after autologous stem cell transplantation in every patient, and there was variation in brentuximab vedotin exposure. Repertoires were generated with immunoSEQ multiplex PCR, while TCRdb's copy carries only in-frame clones and drops some. The sample lists 35,000 to 45,000 clones; 70% to 80% were seen once. The sequencing used peripheral blood mononuclear cells (PBMCs), collected at baseline. The receptors stem from a human donor with classical Hodgkin lymphoma.

This clone is labeled as medium-sized (0.01 to 0.1%). V usage is TRBV5-1 and J usage is TRBJ1-2; possible D gene TRBD1, 5 bases. Trimming left V 2 bases short and J 5 bases short, with 19 bases between. This CDR3 region has 16 residues. Germline V CDR1 and CDR2: SGHRS, YFSETQ. The CDR3: CASSFSPRGEGYGYTF. CDR3 nucleotide sequence: TGCGCCAGCAGCTTCTCCCCGCGGGGGGAAGGATATGGCTACACCTTC.

CDR3 sequence (DNA): TGTGCCAGCAGCTTTACGGTTAATGAAAAACTGTTTTTT. Its translation: CASSFTVNEKLFF. This sequence joins TRBV5-4 and TRBJ1-4; no clear D. The V and J ends lost 2 bases and 4 bases respectively, with 6 bases between them. The CDR3 is 13 residues long. In germline, CDR1 is SGHNT, CDR2 YYREEE (reference sequence).

The chain carries TRBV7-6 and TRBJ2-7; D may correspond to TRBD1 or TRBD2 (5 bases each). The germline gives CDR1 SGHVS, CDR2 FNYEAQ. V was trimmed by 7 bases and J by 0 bases, leaving 16 bases between them. This CDR3 is 15 amino acids long. CDR3 in amino acids: CASMLAPGSSYEQYF. CDR3 sequence (DNA): TGTGCCAGCATGCTCGCCCCAGGGAGCTCCTACGAGCAGTACTTC.